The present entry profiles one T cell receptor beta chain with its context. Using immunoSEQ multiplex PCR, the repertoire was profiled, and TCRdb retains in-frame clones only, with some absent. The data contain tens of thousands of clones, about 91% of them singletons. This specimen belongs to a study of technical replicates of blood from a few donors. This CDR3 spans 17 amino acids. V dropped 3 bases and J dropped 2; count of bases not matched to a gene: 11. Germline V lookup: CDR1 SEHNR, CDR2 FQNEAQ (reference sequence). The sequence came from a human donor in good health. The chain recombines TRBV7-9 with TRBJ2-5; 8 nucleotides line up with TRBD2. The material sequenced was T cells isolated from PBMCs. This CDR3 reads CASSFGQGAGDQETQYF. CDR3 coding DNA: TGTGCCAGCAGCTTTGGGCAGGGAGCGGGAGATCAAGAGACCCAGTACTTC. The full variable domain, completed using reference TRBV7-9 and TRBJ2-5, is DTGVSQNPRHKITKRGQNVTFRCDPISEHNRLYWYRQTLGQGPEFLTYFQNEAQLEKSRLLSDRFSAERPKGSFSTLEIQRTEQGDSAMYLCASSFGQGAGDQETQYFGPGTRLLVL.